The 10 T cell receptor beta chains below all came from one sample that was sequenced in a study of beta chain features in type 1 diabetes. Study outcomes and limitations: Shorter TCRB CDR3s, moderately but significantly so, marked every one of the four CD4+ subsets in Type 1 diabetes patients.

No antigen has been assigned to these receptors. The sequenced template was cDNA made from the entire isolated RNA. The protocol was immunoSEQ multiplex PCR, while the TCRdb copy is restricted to in-frame clones and leaves out a portion. The sample carries 680,000 or so clones, roughly 13% recorded once. The sequencing input was naive CD4+ T cells from blood. The receptors here all came from a man younger than 30 with type 1 diabetes.

This clone appeared a few times. At the DNA level, this CDR3 is encoded by other sequences in the same sample as well. The chain uses TRBV29-1 and TRBJ2-5; the match to TRBD2 covers 7 bases. With V trimmed by 4 bases and J by 5 bases, 1 base remained unmatched. The germline CDR1 and CDR2 sequences are SQVTM and ANQGSEA. The CDR3 contains 11 residues. The CDR3 reads CSVVRGETQYF. The CDR3 DNA reads TGCAGCGTTGTGCGGGGGGAGACCCAGTACTTC.

This clone has more than one count but fewer than ten. The rearrangement joins TRBV5-4 to TRBJ2-2, with D maybe TRBD2 (6 bases). The CDR3 runs 15 residues. The V and J ends lost 4 bases and 1 base respectively, with 11 bases between them. The V gene's germline CDR1 is SGHNT and CDR2 YYREEE (reference sequence). The CDR3 protein is CASSPGGRNTGELFF. The DNA for the CDR3 is TGTGCCAGCAGCCCTGGAGGGCGGAACACCGGGGAGCTGTTTTTT.

This clone was detected only a few times. The J gene is TRBJ2-5, the V gene TRBV14, with D perhaps TRBD1 or TRBD2 (5 bases each). The germline gives CDR1 SGHDN, CDR2 FVKESK. This CDR3 has 14 amino acids. Trimming cost V 5 bases and J 4 bases, with 14 bases left between them. CDR3 amino acids: CASSLIRDGETQYF. The CDR3 DNA follows: TGTGCCAGCAGCTTGATCAGGGACGGAGAGACCCAGTACTTC.

The chain combines TRBV29-1 with TRBJ1-1, with D possibly TRBD1 on 5 matching bases. The V end was cut by 7 bases, the J end by 7 bases, with 13 bases between. This CDR3 has 11 amino acids. CDR1 is SQVTM and CDR2 is ANQGSEA in the germline V gene. The CDR3 loop reads CSGSSRGEAFF. CDR3 coding DNA: TGCAGCGGCAGCTCTAGGGGTGAAGCTTTCTTT.

This clone was observed a few times. The genes are TRBV6-5 and TRBJ2-3; D possibly corresponds to TRBD2 (6 bases). CDR3 length: 14 residues. Trimming cost V 7 bases and J 5 bases, with 16 bases left between them. Germline V gene data show CDR1 as MNHEY and CDR2 as SVGAGI. This CDR3 is CASNSLGGRDTQYF. Here the CDR3 DNA reads TGTGCCAGCAATAGCCTTGGAGGGAGAGATACGCAGTATTTT.

The chain combines TRBV18 with TRBJ2-3; 11 bases match TRBD1. J gave up 6 bases and V 6 bases, and 8 bases lay outside the gene matches. The germline gives CDR1 KGHSH, CDR2 LQKENI. The CDR3 runs to 15 residues. CDR3 loop: CASSPGTGGIDTQYF. In DNA form, the CDR3 reads TGTGCCAGCTCCCCCGGGACAGGGGGTATCGATACGCAGTATTTT.

V is TRBV29-1 and J is TRBJ2-7; 10 positions match TRBD1. This CDR3 contains 12 residues. The germline gives CDR1 SQVTM, CDR2 ANQGSEA. The junction had 4 bases not matched to a gene; V was cut back by 6 bases and J by 5 bases. In DNA, the CDR3 is TGCAGCGTGGGGGGGACAGGGGACGAGCAGTACTTC. This gives the protein CSVGGTGDEQYF.

In its sample, this clone was seen a few times. V and J are TRBV29-1 and TRBJ1-2; TRBD1 aligns across 9 bases. The CDR3 runs 14 residues. V lost 4 bases and J lost 5; bases outside the gene matches: 8. Per germline, CDR1 SQVTM and CDR2 ANQGSEA. This CDR3 reads CSVAPGQGVYGYTF. The DNA for the CDR3 is TGCAGCGTTGCTCCGGGACAGGGCGTTTATGGCTACACCTTC.

In this sample, this clone turned up a few times. The chain has TRBV2 and TRBJ2-6; the D is unclear. The CDR3 is 13 residues long. The V gene lost 1 base and the J gene lost 4 bases, with 2 bases spanning the gap. From germline, CDR1 is SNHLY and CDR2 FYNNEI. CDR3 sequence: CASSEVGANVLTF. Here the CDR3 DNA reads TGTGCCAGCAGTGAAGTAGGGGCCAACGTCCTGACTTTC. The entire variable domain, with the rest obtained from reference TRBV2 and TRBJ2-6, is as follows: EPEVTQTPSHQVTQMGQEVILRCVPISNHLYFYWYRQILGQKVEFLVSFYNNEISEKSEIFDDQFSVERPDGSNFTLKIRSTKLEDSAMYFCASSEVGANVLTFGAGSRLTVL.

The chain employs TRBV7-2 and TRBJ2-3; 13 positions agree with TRBD2. J was trimmed by 2 bases and V by 5 bases; bases with no gene match: 7. The CDR3 is made up of 17 amino acids. The germline CDR1 and CDR2 sequences are SGHTA and FQGNSA. The CDR3 DNA is TGTGCCAGCAGCATTGGACTAGCGGGGGTCTACACAGATACGCAGTATTTT. Amino acids: CASSIGLAGVYTDTQYF.